This T cell receptor (beta chain) was sequenced during a study of blood T cell repertoires in COVID-19 (TCRdb year 2020). Study-level background: Samples from collaborators originated in the United States, Italy and Spain and spanned both the acute and convalescent phases of COVID-19. The prospective study material was composed of cDNA or gDNA derived from T cells, B-cell-depleted T cells, or PBMCs. Subjects who had been exposed to COVID-19, were actively infected with it, or had recovered from it provided the deeply sampled blood TCRbeta repertoires that made up the dataset. The repertoires were made available in a free public database intended to serve as a resource for research on the immune response to SARS-CoV-2. The samples were drawn from two sources: the first 160 participants of the ongoing ImmuneRACE study, and some 1,300 subjects contributed by 6 global collaborators. A de-identified subject ID, COVID-19 status, age in years and sex were almost always included in the sample metadata. Where HLA class I and class II types were available, the types were taken from metadata supplied by the sample provider, not from assay-based typing. What the research found in general, with its limitations: How much clinical and demographic metadata was included differed by source and by participant, and the metadata was provided uncurated.

In the prospective study, participants were roughly 18 to 100 years old, resided in about 25 geographic areas of the United States, and were enrolled through a virtual design. Cohort assignment in the prospective study relied on participant-reported clinical history from a screening survey and a study questionnaire. ImmuneRACE Cohort 3 recovered participants were defined by two consecutive negative NP/OP PCR tests, healthcare professional clearance, or symptom resolution. Mobile phlebotomists in the prospective study collected whole blood, serum and a nasopharyngeal or oropharyngeal swab from every participant. Prospective study participants could optionally give additional blood draws and questionnaires over an approximately 2-month period. Blood samples from the prospective study were shipped frozen or at room temperature prior to DNA extraction. A remark on this clone: Its cognate antigen has yet to be identified. The record has no base qualities; no much larger clone is one base away.

The CDR3 starts with the cysteine, ends with the phenylalanine, and has 13 residues. CDR3 DNA is the only sequence kept; it has 39 bases, read in frame from the first base. Between the V and J ends, shortened by 2 bases and 4 bases respectively, the junction contains 6 bases. CDR1 MNHEY and CDR2 SMNVEV are derived from the germline V gene (reference sequence). TCRbeta CDR3 regions were amplified from genomic DNA by means of the immunoSEQ Assay, a bias-controlled multiplex PCR. The published analysis was carried out like this. Within the assay, amplification of reference gene primers was used to estimate how many nucleated cells each sample contained. Sequence reads were collapsed and filtered to measure the absolute abundance of every unique TCRbeta CDR3 rearrangement. For each sample, productive Simpson clonality was calculated as the square root of Simpson's diversity index over productive rearrangements. As stored in TCRdb, this immuneACCESS dataset retains in-frame rearrangements with V and J assigned. A fraction of the clones does not appear; measured against another copy, unresolved V genes explain less than half of the discrepancy, and the remainder lacks a known reason. D and trimming come from the DNA, and the V and J calls and clone size come from that table. The sample profile shows a few hundred thousand clones; 75% to 90% of them were found once. The top ten constitute 5% of the sample.

Sequenced sample: PBMCs or T cells enriched from blood (not recorded which). The chain links TRBV27 with TRBJ2-1; the D gene is perhaps TRBD2, from 6 matching bases. The clonotype was recovered from a man under 40 who had recovered from COVID-19. The CDR3 here reads CASSLGLYNEQFF. Read as DNA, the sequence is TGTGCCAGCAGTTTAGGACTATACAATGAGCAGTTCTTC.